The next 13 T cell receptor beta chains were all read from a single sample in a study of shared clonotypes between healthy human individuals. Repertoires were generated with immunoSEQ multiplex PCR, while TCRdb's copy carries only in-frame clones and drops some. Of about 640,000 clones listed, less than 80% are singletons. The specimen sequenced was memory CD4+ T cells sorted from blood. Subset: CD45RA-negative fraction. The receptors stem from a woman aged 25 to 39 in good health.

The V call is TRBV4-1, the J call TRBJ1-5; D gene uncertain. The CDR3 consists of 13 residues. Trimming cost V 2 bases and J 6 bases, with 8 bases left between them. The germline CDR1 and CDR2 sequences are MGHRA and YSYEKL. The CDR3 bases are TGCGCCAGCAGCCAACCCGGAGGTCAGCCCCAGCATTTT. Translated, it gives CASSQPGGQPQHF.

The chain is built from TRBV18 and TRBJ2-5, with D uncertain. This CDR3 contains 14 residues. CDR1 is KGHSH, CDR2 LQKENI, per germline. The V and J ends lost 3 bases and 2 bases respectively, with 10 bases between them. The DNA of the CDR3 is TGTGCCAGCTCACCCGATCGGGTACAAGAGACCCAGTACTTC. This sequence encodes CASSPDRVQETQYF. Drawing the rest from reference TRBV18 and TRBJ2-5, the complete variable domain is NAGVMQNPRHLVRRRGQEARLRCSPMKGHSHVYWYRQLPEEGLKFMVYLQKENIIDESGMPKERFSAEFPKEGPSILRIQQVVRGDSAAYFCASSPDRVQETQYFGPGTRLLVL.

CDR3 nucleotide sequence: TGTGCCAGCAGCTTAAGGGACTATCCCCACTACACCTTC. Encoded protein: CASSLRDYPHYTF. The genes are TRBV11-1 and TRBJ1-2; TRBD1 might be the D (5 bases). Trimming took off 2 bases at V and 10 bases at J, with 14 bases between the two ends. CDR3 length equals 13 residues. The germline gives CDR1 SGHAT, CDR2 FQDESV (reference sequence). Looking up the rest from reference TRBV11-1 and TRBJ1-2 gives the full variable domain: EAEVAQSPRYKITEKSQAVAFWCDPISGHATLYWYRQILGQGPELLVQFQDESVVDDSQLPKDRFSAERLKGVDSTLKIQPAELGDSAMYLCASSLRDYPHYTFGSGTRLTVV.

The sample holds a few counts of this clone. The rearrangement joins TRBV18 to TRBJ1-4; D is undetermined. The CDR3 is made up of 13 amino acids. The V gene's germline CDR1 is KGHSH and CDR2 LQKENI. V dropped 3 bases and J dropped 7 bases, with 9 bases sitting between them. CDR3 protein: CASSPEGSEKLFF. CDR3 DNA sequence: TGTGCCAGCTCACCGGAAGGTAGTGAAAAACTGTTTTTT.

This chain joins TRBV13 and TRBJ2-7; TRBD1 matches 10 bases. J gave up 5 bases and V 6 bases, and 4 bases lay outside the gene matches. Germline lookup yields CDR1 PRHDT and CDR2 FYEKMQ (reference sequence). The CDR3 runs 13 residues. This CDR3 reads CASRPDRGNEQYF. CDR3 nucleotides: TGTGCCAGCAGACCGGACAGGGGGAACGAGCAGTACTTC.

The chain employs TRBV27 and TRBJ1-2; TRBD1 matches 7 bases. CDR1 is MNHEY, CDR2 SMNVEV, per germline (reference sequence). Trimming at V came to 2 bases and at J to 7 bases, leaving 7 bases not matched to a gene. CDR3 length equals 14 residues. This chain's CDR3 is CASSLVGGKGGYTF. The CDR3 bases are TGTGCCAGCAGTTTAGTAGGGGGCAAGGGTGGCTACACCTTC.

The V and J genes are TRBV6-6 and TRBJ2-7, with D perhaps TRBD1 (6 bases). The CDR3 spans 12 residues. V lost 11 bases to trimming and J lost 0 bases, with 11 bases between them. Germline assignment: CDR1 MNHNY and CDR2 SVGAGI (reference sequence). CDR3 amino acids: CASGVNSYEQYF. The CDR3 DNA is TGTGCCTCAGGGGTAAACTCCTACGAGCAGTACTTC.

The rearrangement links TRBV27 to TRBJ2-7; D tentatively reads TRBD1 or TRBD2 (5 bases each). The V end lost 0 bases, the J end lost 0 bases, and 12 bases lay between the germline ends. Germline V gene data show CDR1 as MNHEY and CDR2 as SMNVEV (reference sequence). The CDR3 contains 16 residues. The CDR3: CASSLSQGPSSYEQYF. The CDR3 DNA is TGTGCCAGCAGTTTATCTCAGGGACCGAGCTCCTACGAGCAGTACTTC.

The chain uses TRBV29-1 and TRBJ2-1, with TRBD1 matching 7 bases. With 7 bases clipped from V and 2 bases from J, the junction kept 8 bases outside the gene matches. This CDR3 spans 14 amino acids. Germline V gene data show CDR1 as SQVTM and CDR2 as ANQGSEA. The CDR3 region has the DNA TGCAGCGGCCACAGGGGAACAGCCTACAATGAGCAGTTCTTC. This sequence encodes CSGHRGTAYNEQFF.

This clone was counted a few times. The chain recombines TRBV28 with TRBJ1-5; possibly TRBD1 for D (5 bases). Germline CDR1 reads MDHEN; CDR2 reads SYDVKM. The CDR3 has 15 amino acids. V dropped 4 bases and J dropped 4 bases, with 14 bases sitting between them. The CDR3 DNA follows: TGTGCCAGCAGTTCCCAGGGTCCCCTTAATCAGCCCCAGCATTTT. Its protein product is CASSSQGPLNQPQHF.

This chain links TRBV5-4 with TRBJ2-3; 11 positions agree with TRBD2. V was clipped by 3 bases and J by 2 bases; unmatched bases: 14. This CDR3 spans 19 amino acids. CDR1 and CDR2 (germline): SGHNT, YYREEE (reference sequence). For the CDR3, the DNA is TGTGCCAGCAGCTCCAAACCTGGGACTAGCGGAATGAACACAGATACGCAGTATTTT. It yields the protein CASSSKPGTSGMNTDTQYF.

The V and J genes are TRBV25-1 and TRBJ2-5; D remains ambiguous. Germline V CDR1 and CDR2: MGHDK, SYGVNS. This CDR3 contains 15 residues. V was clipped by 2 bases and J by 5 bases, with 15 bases between them. Here the CDR3 reads CASSEGTSPAETQYF. CDR3 DNA: TGTGCCAGCAGTGAAGGAACTTCCCCGGCGGAGACCCAGTACTTC.

The chain joins TRBV19 to TRBJ2-7, with 10 bases identical to TRBD2. J gave up 3 bases and V 5 bases, and 10 bases lay outside the gene matches. Germline values: CDR1 LNHDA, CDR2 SQIVND (reference sequence). The CDR3 sequence is 16 residues long. Written as DNA, the CDR3 is TGTGCCAGTAGTCCAAAAGGAGTAGCGGGAGGCTACGAGCAGTACTTC. Translated, it gives CASSPKGVAGGYEQYF. Full variable domain (remainder filled in from reference TRBV19 and TRBJ2-7): DGGITQSPKYLFRKEGQNVTLSCEQNLNHDAMYWYRQDPGQGLRLIYYSQIVNDFQKGDIAEGYSVSREKKESFPLTVTSAQKNPTAFYLCASSPKGVAGGYEQYFGPGTRLTVT.